The rows below give T cell receptor beta chains drawn from one sample of a study of blood T cell repertoires in COVID-19. Assay: immunoSEQ multiplex PCR; the TCRdb copy retains only in-frame clones and omits some. The sample carries fewer than 650,000 clones, roughly 89% recorded once. The material sequenced was peripheral blood. The receptors were gathered from a woman aged 45-65 years with COVID-19, enrolled during active disease. CDR3s include the opening cysteine and the closing phenylalanine or tryptophan. A D gene is named only where the DNA matches it firmly. Some rows have no size entry. The others give once, few or many, or a class for an expanded clone.

CDR3: CASRGTANEKLFF; DNA: TGTGCCAGCAGGGGGACAGCTAATGAAAAACTGTTTTTT; size: -; J: TRBJ1-4; V: TRBV6-5; D: TRBD1
CDR3: CASSLTGYTEAFF; DNA: TGTGCCAGCAGCCTCACAGGGTACACTGAAGCTTTCTTT; size: -; J: TRBJ1-1; V: TRBV7-7; D: -
CDR3: CASSVLGQGNTEAFF; DNA: TGTGCCAGCAGCGTACTGGGACAGGGGAACACTGAAGCTTTCTTT; size: -; J: TRBJ1-1; V: TRBV9; D: TRBD1
CDR3: CASLPGLSGANVLTF; DNA: TGTGCCAGCCTCCCAGGCCTCTCTGGGGCCAACGTCCTGACTTTC; size: -; J: TRBJ2-6; V: TRBV6-5; D: -
CDR3: CASSPGQGMDEQYF; DNA: TGTGCCAGCTCACCAGGGCAGGGAATGGACGAGCAGTACTTC; size: -; J: TRBJ2-7; V: TRBV18; D: -
CDR3: CASIASGSTGELFF; DNA: TGCGCCAGCATCGCTAGCGGGAGTACCGGGGAGCTGTTTTTT; size: -; J: TRBJ2-2; V: TRBV5-1; D: TRBD2
CDR3: CASSLAGTGVGTEAFF; DNA: TGCGCCAGCAGCTTGGCCGGGACAGGGGTCGGCACTGAAGCTTTCTTT; size: -; J: TRBJ1-1; V: TRBV5-1; D: TRBD1
CDR3: CASSYPGGQYF; DNA: TGTGCCAGCAGTTACCCCGGCGGGCAGTACTTC; size: -; J: TRBJ2-7; V: TRBV6-5; D: -
CDR3: CASSPRTVVSTDTQYF; DNA: TGCGCCAGCAGCCCAAGGACTGTGGTTAGCACAGATACGCAGTATTTT; size: -; J: TRBJ2-3; V: TRBV5-1; D: -
CDR3: CAWSRSSVSGNTIYF; DNA: TGTGCCTGGAGTCGAAGCTCCGTTTCTGGAAACACCATATATTTT; size: -; J: TRBJ1-3; V: TRBV30; D: -
CDR3: CASSQQGMGGGYTF; DNA: TGTGCCAGCAGCCAGCAGGGGATGGGTGGTGGCTACACCTTC; size: few; J: TRBJ1-2; V: TRBV3-1/TRBV3-2; D: -
CDR3: CASSFRGLGEAFF; DNA: TGTGCCAGCAGTTTCAGGGGGCTAGGGGAAGCTTTCTTT; size: -; J: TRBJ1-1; V: TRBV6-5; D: TRBD1
CDR3: CASSLEGLSHEQYF; DNA: TGTGCCAGCAGCTTAGAGGGGTTGAGCCACGAGCAGTACTTC; size: -; J: TRBJ2-7; V: TRBV7-9; D: -
CDR3: CASTPGGAWTDTQYF; DNA: TGTGCCAGCACCCCGGGGGGGGCTTGGACAGATACGCAGTATTTT; size: -; J: TRBJ2-3; V: TRBV9; D: TRBD2
CDR3: CASSRIQGSTDTQYF; DNA: TGTGCCAGCAGCCGCATACAGGGGTCCACAGATACGCAGTATTTT; size: -; J: TRBJ2-3; V: TRBV7-9; D: TRBD1
CDR3: CSSLAGTYNEQFF; DNA: TGCAGCTCGCTAGCGGGGACCTACAATGAGCAGTTCTTC; size: -; J: TRBJ2-1; V: TRBV29-1; D: TRBD2
CDR3: CASSDRENTEAFF; DNA: TGTGCCAGCAGTGACAGGGAGAACACTGAAGCTTTCTTT; size: -; J: TRBJ1-1; V: TRBV2; D: -
CDR3: CASSPRVPEQYF; DNA: TGTGCCAGCAGCCCCCGGGTTCCGGAGCAGTACTTC; size: -; J: TRBJ2-7; V: TRBV6-5; D: -
CDR3: CAWSAQGVHEQYF; DNA: TGTGCCTGGAGTGCACAGGGTGTACACGAGCAGTACTTC; size: -; J: TRBJ2-7; V: TRBV30; D: -
CDR3: CAWSPGRAGGYTF; DNA: TGTGCCTGGAGCCCAGGCCGGGCGGGTGGCTACACCTTC; size: -; J: TRBJ1-2; V: TRBV30; D: -
CDR3: CASIIGGANTEAFF; DNA: TGTGCCAGCATTATAGGGGGAGCGAACACTGAAGCTTTCTTT; size: -; J: TRBJ1-1; V: TRBV28; D: -
CDR3: CASSLIGVAGGPGEQFF; DNA: TGTGCCAGCAGCCTCATAGGGGTAGCGGGGGGGCCTGGGGAGCAGTTCTTC; size: -; J: TRBJ2-1; V: TRBV11-2; D: TRBD2
CDR3: CASSEAGQGSYEQYF; DNA: TGTGCCAGTAGTGAAGCGGGACAGGGCTCCTACGAGCAGTACTTC; size: -; J: TRBJ2-7; V: TRBV19; D: TRBD1
CDR3: CASSFGGGISYGYTF; DNA: TGTGCCAGCAGCTTCGGAGGAGGTATCAGCTATGGCTACACCTTC; size: -; J: TRBJ1-2; V: TRBV5-6; D: -
CDR3: CASSHGRGGPVGTDTQYF; DNA: TGTGCCAGCAGCCATGGCCGCGGGGGGCCGGTGGGCACAGATACGCAGTATTTT; size: -; J: TRBJ2-3; V: TRBV3-1/TRBV3-2; D: TRBD2
CDR3: CASSQTVYNEQFF; DNA: TGTGCCAGCAGCCAGACAGTTTACAATGAGCAGTTCTTC; size: -; J: TRBJ2-1; V: TRBV11-3; D: -
CDR3: CSVEVLDSHQLFF; DNA: TGCAGCGTTGAAGTCTTGGACTCCCATCAACTGTTTTTT; size: once; J: TRBJ1-4; V: TRBV29-1; D: -
CDR3: CASSLSRGYSPLHF; DNA: TGTGCCAGCAGCTTGTCCAGGGGTTATTCACCCCTCCACTTT; size: -; J: TRBJ1-6; V: TRBV7-2; D: -
CDR3: CAWSRYGTDTQYF; DNA: TGTGCCTGGAGTCGTTATGGCACAGATACGCAGTATTTT; size: -; J: TRBJ2-3; V: TRBV30; D: -
CDR3: CASHAGGTEAFF; DNA: TGTGCCAGCCATGCGGGGGGTACTGAAGCTTTCTTT; size: -; J: TRBJ1-1; V: TRBV18; D: -
CDR3: CASSYSGSAGEQFF; DNA: TGTGCCAGCAGTTACTCGGGTTCCGCGGGGGAGCAGTTCTTC; size: once; J: TRBJ2-1; V: TRBV6-5; D: -
CDR3: CASSIYGRGTEGSPLHF; DNA: TGTGCCAGCAGCATATACGGACGGGGGACCGAAGGGTCACCCCTCCACTTT; size: -; J: TRBJ1-6; V: TRBV6-4; D: -
CDR3: CASSDRTGTGWDTEAFF; DNA: TGTGCCAGCAGCGACCGTACCGGGACAGGTTGGGACACTGAAGCTTTCTTT; size: -; J: TRBJ1-1; V: TRBV5-4; D: TRBD1
CDR3: CASSRAGGRTDTQYF; DNA: TGTGCCAGCAGTCGGGCGGGGGGGCGCACAGATACGCAGTATTTT; size: -; J: TRBJ2-3; V: TRBV6-5; D: TRBD2
CDR3: CASSSRGGLYNEQFF; DNA: TGTGCCAGCAGCTCCCGGGGGGGCCTTTACAATGAGCAGTTCTTC; size: -; J: TRBJ2-1; V: TRBV28; D: TRBD2
CDR3: CATSDFRHLYGYTF; DNA: TGTGCCACCAGTGATTTCAGACACCTCTATGGCTACACCTTC; size: -; J: TRBJ1-2; V: TRBV24-1; D: -
CDR3: CASSFYFGEGYTF; DNA: TGTGCCAGCAGCTTTTATTTCGGGGAAGGCTACACCTTC; size: few; J: TRBJ1-2; V: TRBV7-6; D: -
CDR3: CASSPETAGGGYTF; DNA: TGTGCCAGCAGCCCCGAGACAGCGGGTGGGGGCTACACCTTC; size: -; J: TRBJ1-2; V: TRBV3-1/TRBV3-2; D: -
CDR3: CASTQPNTEAFF; DNA: TGTGCCAGCACACAGCCGAACACTGAAGCTTTCTTT; size: -; J: TRBJ1-1; V: TRBV2; D: -
CDR3: CASSQDRTGGYGYTF; DNA: TGTGCCAGCAGCCAGGATCGGACAGGGGGCTACGGCTACACCTTC; size: -; J: TRBJ1-2; V: TRBV4-2; D: TRBD1
CDR3: CAIQEDYEQYF; DNA: TGTGCCATCCAGGAGGACTACGAGCAGTACTTC; size: -; J: TRBJ2-7; V: TRBV10-3; D: -
CDR3: CAWSVRGSGNTIYF; DNA: TGTGCCTGGAGTGTCCGGGGCTCTGGAAACACCATATATTTT; size: few; J: TRBJ1-3; V: TRBV30; D: -
CDR3: CASSPGEGRNEQFF; DNA: TGTGCCAGCTCACCAGGGGAGGGGCGGAATGAGCAGTTCTTC; size: -; J: TRBJ2-1; V: TRBV18; D: TRBD2
CDR3: CASSHITEGGGTGELFF; DNA: TGCGCCAGCAGCCATATTACTGAGGGAGGAGGTACCGGGGAGCTGTTTTTT; size: -; J: TRBJ2-2; V: TRBV5-1; D: -
CDR3: CASTSSGSRSYEQYF; DNA: TGTGCCAGCACCTCGTCCGGGAGTCGGTCCTACGAGCAGTACTTC; size: -; J: TRBJ2-7; V: TRBV6-5; D: -
CDR3: CASSQRQGGTDTQYF; DNA: TGTGCCAGCAGTCAGAGACAGGGTGGCACAGATACGCAGTATTTT; size: -; J: TRBJ2-3; V: TRBV6-6; D: TRBD1
CDR3: CASSSGTFYNEQFF; DNA: TGTGCCAGCAGCTCCGGGACATTTTACAATGAGCAGTTCTTC; size: -; J: TRBJ2-1; V: TRBV5-6; D: -
CDR3: CASSQAAGSGKERF; DNA: TGCGCCAGCAGCCAAGCTGCCGGGTCAGGGAAAGAACGCTTC; size: -; J: TRBJ1-2; V: TRBV4-1; D: -
CDR3: CASSLVAGGDEKLFF; DNA: TGCGCCAGCAGCTTGGTGGCAGGGGGTGACGAAAAACTGTTTTTT; size: -; J: TRBJ1-4; V: TRBV5-1; D: TRBD1
CDR3: CASSSSVETQYF; DNA: TGCGCCAGCAGCTCTAGTGTCGAGACCCAGTACTTC; size: -; J: TRBJ2-5; V: TRBV5-1; D: -
CDR3: CASTTGGSEAFF; DNA: TGCGCCAGCACCACAGGGGGGAGTGAAGCTTTCTTT; size: few; J: TRBJ1-1; V: TRBV4-1; D: TRBD1
CDR3: CASSPDRLSSYNSPLHF; DNA: TGTGCCAGCAGTCCGGACAGACTGAGCTCCTATAATTCACCCCTCCACTTT; size: -; J: TRBJ1-6; V: TRBV6-6; D: -
CDR3: CATMESGGAWDEQYF; DNA: TGTGCCACCATGGAGAGCGGGGGGGCCTGGGACGAGCAGTACTTC; size: -; J: TRBJ2-7; V: TRBV6-5; D: TRBD2
CDR3: CASKRLAGNVEQFF; DNA: TGTGCCAGTAAACGCCTAGCGGGGAATGTGGAGCAGTTCTTC; size: -; J: TRBJ2-1; V: TRBV19; D: TRBD2
CDR3: CASSLGQGLNTEAFF; DNA: TGTGCCAGCAGCTTGGGACAGGGACTGAACACTGAAGCTTTCTTT; size: -; J: TRBJ1-1; V: TRBV5-8; D: TRBD1
CDR3: CASSSGQGKRNEQFF; DNA: TGTGCCAGCAGCTCGGGACAGGGGAAGAGGAATGAGCAGTTCTTC; size: -; J: TRBJ2-1; V: TRBV7-3; D: TRBD1
CDR3: CSVAERTGGYGYTF; DNA: TGCAGCGTTGCCGAGCGGACAGGGGGCTATGGCTACACCTTC; size: -; J: TRBJ1-2; V: TRBV29-1; D: TRBD1
CDR3: CAWNQGTDTQYF; DNA: TGTGCCTGGAATCAGGGAACAGATACGCAGTATTTT; size: -; J: TRBJ2-3; V: TRBV30; D: -
CDR3: CASSPEGAGGSYEQYF; DNA: TGTGCCAGCAGCCCTGAGGGAGCGGGGGGGTCCTACGAGCAGTACTTC; size: -; J: TRBJ2-7; V: TRBV9; D: TRBD2
CDR3: CASSADISNYGYTF; DNA: TGTGCCAGCAGCGCGGACATCTCTAACTATGGCTACACCTTC; size: -; J: TRBJ1-2; V: TRBV9; D: -